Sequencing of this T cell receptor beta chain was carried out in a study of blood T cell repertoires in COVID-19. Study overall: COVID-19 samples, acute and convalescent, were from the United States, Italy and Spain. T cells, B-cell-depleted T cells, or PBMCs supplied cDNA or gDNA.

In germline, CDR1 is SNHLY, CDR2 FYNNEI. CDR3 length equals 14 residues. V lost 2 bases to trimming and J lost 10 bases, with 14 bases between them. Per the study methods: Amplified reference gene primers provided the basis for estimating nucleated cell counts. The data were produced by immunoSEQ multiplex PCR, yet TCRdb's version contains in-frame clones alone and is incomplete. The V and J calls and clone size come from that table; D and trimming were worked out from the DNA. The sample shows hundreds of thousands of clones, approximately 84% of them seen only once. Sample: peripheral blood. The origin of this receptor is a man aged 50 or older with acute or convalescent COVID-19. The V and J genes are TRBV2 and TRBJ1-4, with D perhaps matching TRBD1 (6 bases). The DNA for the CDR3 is TGTGCCAGCAGTGAACGGACAGTTGGGGGAAAACTGTTTTTT. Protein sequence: CASSERTVGGKLFF.